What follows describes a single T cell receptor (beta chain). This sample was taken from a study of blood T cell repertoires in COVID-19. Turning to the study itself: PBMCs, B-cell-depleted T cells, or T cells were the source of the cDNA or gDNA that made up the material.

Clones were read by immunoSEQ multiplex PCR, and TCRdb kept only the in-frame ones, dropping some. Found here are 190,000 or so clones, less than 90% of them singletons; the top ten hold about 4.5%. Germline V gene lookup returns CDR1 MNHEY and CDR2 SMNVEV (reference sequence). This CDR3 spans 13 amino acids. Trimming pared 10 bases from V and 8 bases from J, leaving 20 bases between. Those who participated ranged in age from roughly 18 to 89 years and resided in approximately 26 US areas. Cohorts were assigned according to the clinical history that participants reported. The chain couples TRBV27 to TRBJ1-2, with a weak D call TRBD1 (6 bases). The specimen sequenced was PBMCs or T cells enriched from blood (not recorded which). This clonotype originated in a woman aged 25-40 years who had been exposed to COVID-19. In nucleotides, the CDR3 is TGTGCCACCCGGGACATGCCTTCTTGGGGCTACACCTTC. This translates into CATRDMPSWGYTF.